This T cell receptor (beta chain) was found in a study of cytomegalovirus exposure and HLA in healthy donors (dated by TCRdb to the late 2010s). About the investigation overall: An earlier analysis of some 600 of the donors reported 276 Gb of sequence data and approximately 120 million unique TCR beta sequences obtained from about 200 million T cells. Roughly 300 gigabases of sequencing data and 78 million or so unique TCR sequences were included in an early release covering several hundred HLA-typed donors. HLA typing covered class I and class II loci at four-digit resolution. The study profiled the T cell repertoires of some 610 subjects by immunosequencing and related them to cytomegalovirus serostatus. Four to six DR-DQ haplotypes were handled as single units for association and clustering because linkage in the cohort was strong. To decide whether each TCR beta V gene segment behaved as functional or pseudogenic, an earlier analysis of 587 of the donors relied on high-throughput TCR beta sequencing. The number of typed donors differed by locus: about 629-640 for A, B, C, DRB1 and DQB1; approximately 520 for DQA1; some 590 for DPA1; and around 490 for DPB1. All discovery cohort repertoires had been generated on a single sequencing platform. Donor age, sex, ethnicity and CMV serostatus were compiled together with the repertoire data. A separate validation cohort of 100 to 150 different subjects was used in addition to the 666-subject first cohort. The aim of the study was to test whether cataloging public T cell receptors could identify signatures of past pathogen exposure. A later analysis re-examined previously published TCR beta repertoires from just over 650 donors and added high-resolution HLA genotyping to investigate patterns of TCR occurrence. Of the 350 to 400 genotyped donors, around 81% fell in the genetic ancestry cluster associated with self-reported Caucasian donors. Among some 400 genotyped donors of the cohort, an average of roughly 230,000 unique TCR beta nucleotide sequences was sequenced per donor, of which roughly 17% were non-productive. Rather than using new phenotypic data, the later analysis identified candidate immune exposures from TCR beta sequences and from how often those sequences occurred across donors. To predict cytomegalovirus infection status, the study brought together high-throughput TCR immunosequencing, statistical association of individual TCRs with disease status, and machine learning. A later genetic analysis used genome-wide SNP genotypes for about three fifths of the roughly 700 donors, treating that subset as a discovery cohort. General conclusions and limits of the study: An association between a missense DCLRE1C variant and V-gene and J-gene trimming of TCR beta chains was found in a later genetic analysis and replicated in an independent cohort. HLA typing was unavailable for some donors at each locus, so association tests used only the typed subset. In an earlier analysis of roughly 500 of the donors, most TCR beta V segments appeared in productive rearrangements about 87% or about 30% of the time, broadly matching IMGT annotations. A cluster of highly shared sequence variants was judged likely to be a technical artifact of the sequencing pipeline. Sequencing depth was assumed to be roughly uniform across donors in the presence/absence analyses, though that assumption may not hold. Compared with equally common non-associated chains, HLA-associated TCR beta chains in a later analysis were more clonally expanded and had lower generation probabilities. At a false discovery rate of 0.05, a later analysis linked some 18,000 TCR beta sequences to specific HLA alleles. Several of the top co-occurrence clusters appeared to be linked to parvovirus B19, influenza, CMV and Epstein-Barr virus, according to a later analysis. A further reported finding was that TCR beta sequences accurately predicted the HLA-A and HLA-B alleles for most subjects in the first cohort. The only immune exposure information available for the cohort was CMV serostatus. A later genetic analysis reported fewer N-insertions in productive TCRs among donors in an Asian-associated ancestry cluster than the roughly 640-donor mean. In a later analysis, most CMV-associated TCR beta chains were found to appear HLA-restricted, with HLA associations seemingly driven largely by CMV exposure. In both the original and validation cohorts, the classifier was reported to diagnose cytomegalovirus status with high specificity and sensitivity. Because counts were too low, seventeen rarely observed V segments, including chromosome 9 orphons, were left out of the earlier analysis of approximately 500 of the donors. The cohort was sequenced for TCR beta chains only, and without alpha or paired-chain data the features that could be detected were limited. In a later analysis, the rate of TCR association differed among HLA loci, with DRB1 alleles having the most associated TCRs and HLA-C alleles having the fewest. While some public TCRs were present in many individuals, most TCR sequences turned up only very rarely across donors. The 87-base-pair reads could not distinguish some IMGT-functional V segments, including TRBV6-2 and TRBV6-3, so those segments were excluded. In vitro tests confirmed that a few of the cytomegalovirus-associated TCR beta chains recognize cytomegalovirus antigens. In the study, roughly 160 TCR beta chains were listed as associated with cytomegalovirus. When HLA alleles, especially DR and DQ, strongly co-occurred, TCR associations were difficult to assign to individual alleles. It was suggested by the authors that the approach could potentially be generalized to other disease states and immunological phenotypes. Correlated functional status among segregating V segments might reflect linkage disequilibrium, but an unknown experimental factor could not be ruled out.

For this clone: Its antigen specificity is not known. There are no base qualities to consult, and no much larger clone falls within one base.

Counted from cysteine to phenylalanine, this CDR3 has 15 amino acids. Only the CDR3 DNA stays, 45 bases, in frame from base 1. The germline V gene specifies MNHEY as CDR1 and SVGAGI as CDR2. Trimming at the junction amounts to 6 bases on V and 5 bases on J, and the germline ends lie 19 bases apart. The cohort was made up of about 610 healthy bone marrow donors. At the time of sampling, all cohort members were nominally healthy, though unrecorded immune exposures were likely present. The donor tested CMV seronegative, placing the donor among the 350 or so seronegative members of the cohort. Every donor gave a peripheral blood sample, and the peripheral blood mononuclear cells from that sample were used for TCR beta sequencing. The Qiagen DNeasy Blood Extraction Kit was used to extract genomic DNA from the blood cell samples. The library was generated by the immunoSEQ multiplex PCR assay. The multiplex PCR relied on a mix of 60 forward primers for TCR Vbeta segments and 13 reverse primers for TCR Jbeta segments. Amplification of the CDR3 region of rearranged TCR beta genes was performed with a multiplex PCR assay on genomic DNA. The amplified TCR beta libraries were sequenced on the Illumina HiSeq System as 87-base-pair reads. The study's processing was this. Across the roughly 640 repertoires, a later analysis counted 80 million or so unique TCR beta chains, roughly 11 million of which were shared by at least two donors. To remove PCR and sequencing errors, raw reads were error-corrected and collapsed into unique sequences using a nearest-neighbor algorithm that merged closely related sequences. To assign V, D and J gene segments, CDR3 sequences were aligned to IMGT reference sequences. Each retained sequence needed at least a six-nucleotide match to both a V gene segment and a J gene segment. A rearrangement counted as productive if the CDR3 had no stop codons and remained in frame with V and J, and every other rearrangement counted as non-productive. Following IMGT convention, CDR3 was defined as the stretch from the second conserved V-encoded cysteine to the conserved J-encoded phenylalanine. In an earlier analysis of approximately 590 of the donors, sequences lacking an unambiguous match to a single V gene segment were excluded. In an earlier analysis of some 590 of the donors, a V segment was called functional when productive rearrangements were above 56.7%, and segregating when the standard deviation between donors exceeded 5%. A statistical classification framework was built for diagnosing cytomegalovirus status from the catalog of TCR beta chain sequences. In a later analysis, TCR nucleotide sequences were compared against IMGT/GENE-DB human TR gene sequences so that V and J genes could be assigned. In a later analysis, CDR3 sequences and most-parsimonious VDJ recombination scenarios were assigned using the TCRdist pipeline. In a later analysis, every TCR beta chain was defined by the combination of its CDR3 amino acid sequence and its V-gene family, and reads without a unique V-gene family were dropped. A later analysis removed nearly 600 highly shared, low-generation-probability nucleotide sequences to deal with suspected cross-contamination and a sequencing artifact. In a later analysis, a clonal expansion index for each public chain was calculated from normalized within-repertoire ranks of inferred template counts. In a later analysis, generation probabilities were computed using a VDJ recombination model fitted to out-of-frame rearrangements, and the results were checked against IGoR. Hypergeometric tests were used in a later analysis to score TCR-TCR, TCR-HLA and TCR-CMV co-occurrence, with a repertoire-size bias correction applied to the TCR pairs. False discovery rates were estimated in a later analysis by permuting HLA or CMV assignments 20 times. In a later analysis, co-occurring TCRs were grouped with DBSCAN, and TCRdist sequence similarity was added when clustering was performed within HLA-allele-positive subsets. Repertoires with fewer than 30,000 or more than 120,000 public chains were left out of co-occurrence clustering, as were five repertoires with anomalous nucleotide sharing. Drawn from immuneACCESS, this table holds only the in-frame rearrangements with V and J called that TCRdb kept. Clones are partly lost; checked studies trace under half to an unresolved V gene and leave the rest unexplained. V and J calls and clone size are given by that table; D and trimming were obtained from the DNA. Present in this sample are more than 95,000 clones, approximately 66% of which were seen just once. The ten largest clones capture approximately 3.5% of the sample.

The chain is made from TRBV6-5 and TRBJ1-2, with TRBD1 perhaps the D gene, on 6 matching bases. The sequencing sample was made of PBMCs. The sequence derives from a woman between 50 and 59 years old in good health and CMV-seronegative. The sequenced DNA is TGTGCCAGCAGCACCTCCCGGCAGGGGTCGTATGGCTACACCTTC. Translated, it reads CASSTSRQGSYGYTF.